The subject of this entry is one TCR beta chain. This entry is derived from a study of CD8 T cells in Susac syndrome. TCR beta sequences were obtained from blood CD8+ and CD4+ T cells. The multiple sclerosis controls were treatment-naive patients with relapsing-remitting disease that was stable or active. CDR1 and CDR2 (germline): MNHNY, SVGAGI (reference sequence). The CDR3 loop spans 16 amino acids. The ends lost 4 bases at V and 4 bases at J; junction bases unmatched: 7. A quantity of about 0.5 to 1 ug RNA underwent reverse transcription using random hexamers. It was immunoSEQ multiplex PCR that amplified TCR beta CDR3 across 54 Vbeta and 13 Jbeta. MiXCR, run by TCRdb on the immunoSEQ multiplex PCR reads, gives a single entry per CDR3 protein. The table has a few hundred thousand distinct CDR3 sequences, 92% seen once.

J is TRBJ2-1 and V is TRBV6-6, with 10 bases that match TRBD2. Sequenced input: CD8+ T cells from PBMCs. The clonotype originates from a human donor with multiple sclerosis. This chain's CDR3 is CASSLTGTSVYNEQFF. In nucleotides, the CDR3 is TGTGCCAGCAGTTTAACCGGGACTAGCGTATACAATGAGCAGTTCTTC.